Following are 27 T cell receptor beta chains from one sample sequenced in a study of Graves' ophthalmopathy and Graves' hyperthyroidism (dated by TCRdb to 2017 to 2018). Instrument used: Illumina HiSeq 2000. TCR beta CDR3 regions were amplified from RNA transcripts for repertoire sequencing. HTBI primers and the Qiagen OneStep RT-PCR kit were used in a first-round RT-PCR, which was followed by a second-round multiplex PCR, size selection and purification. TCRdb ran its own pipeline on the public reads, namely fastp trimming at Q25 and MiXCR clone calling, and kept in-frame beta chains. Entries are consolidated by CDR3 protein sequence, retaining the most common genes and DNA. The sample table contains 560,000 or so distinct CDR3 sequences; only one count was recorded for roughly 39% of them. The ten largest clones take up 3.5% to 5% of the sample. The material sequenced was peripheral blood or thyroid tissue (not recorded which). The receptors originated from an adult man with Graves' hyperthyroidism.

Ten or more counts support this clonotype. The CDR3 sequence is CASSFGQGNYEQYF. The CDR3 DNA is TGTGCCAGCAGCTTCGGACAGGGAAACTACGAGCAGTACTTC. The rearrangement links TRBV9 to TRBJ2-7; 8 bases are a match to TRBD1. Germline loops: CDR1 SGDLS, CDR2 YYNGEE. The CDR3 length is 14 residues. V trimming: 4 bases; J trimming: 3 bases; junction bases outside the gene matches: 6.

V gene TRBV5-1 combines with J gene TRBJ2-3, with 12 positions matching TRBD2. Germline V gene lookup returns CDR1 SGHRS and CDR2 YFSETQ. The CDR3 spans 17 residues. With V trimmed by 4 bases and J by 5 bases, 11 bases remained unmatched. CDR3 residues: CASSRASGRAVGDTQYF. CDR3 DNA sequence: TGCGCCAGCAGCCGCGCTAGCGGGAGGGCCGTTGGAGATACGCAGTATTTT.

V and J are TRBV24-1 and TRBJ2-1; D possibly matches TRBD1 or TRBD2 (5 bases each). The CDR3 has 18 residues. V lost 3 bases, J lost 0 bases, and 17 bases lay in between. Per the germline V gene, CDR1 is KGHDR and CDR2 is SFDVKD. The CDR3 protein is CATSDMGTGTTSYNEQFF. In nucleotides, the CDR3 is TGTGCCACCAGTGATATGGGGACGGGGACCACCTCCTACAATGAGCAGTTCTTC.

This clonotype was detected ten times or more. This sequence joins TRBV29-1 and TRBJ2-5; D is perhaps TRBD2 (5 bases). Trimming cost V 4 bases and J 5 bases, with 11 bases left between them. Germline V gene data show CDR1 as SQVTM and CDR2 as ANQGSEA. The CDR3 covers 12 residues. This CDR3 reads CSVGTRGETQYF. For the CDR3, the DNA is TGCAGCGTTGGGACTCGCGGGGAGACCCAGTACTTC.

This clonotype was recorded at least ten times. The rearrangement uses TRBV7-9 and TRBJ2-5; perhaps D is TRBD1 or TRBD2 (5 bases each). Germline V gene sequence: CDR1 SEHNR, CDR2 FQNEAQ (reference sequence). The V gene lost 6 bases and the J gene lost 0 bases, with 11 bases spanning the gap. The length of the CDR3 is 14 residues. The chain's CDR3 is CASREGEYQETQYF. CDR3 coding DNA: TGTGCCAGCAGGGAAGGGGAGTACCAAGAGACCCAGTACTTC.

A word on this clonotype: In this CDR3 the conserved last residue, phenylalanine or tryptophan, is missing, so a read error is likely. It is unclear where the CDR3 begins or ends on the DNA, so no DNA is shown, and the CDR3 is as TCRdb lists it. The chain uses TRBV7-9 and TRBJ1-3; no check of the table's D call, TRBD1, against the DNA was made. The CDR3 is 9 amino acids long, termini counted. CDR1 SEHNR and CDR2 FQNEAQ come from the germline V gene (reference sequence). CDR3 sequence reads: CASSLGTGA.

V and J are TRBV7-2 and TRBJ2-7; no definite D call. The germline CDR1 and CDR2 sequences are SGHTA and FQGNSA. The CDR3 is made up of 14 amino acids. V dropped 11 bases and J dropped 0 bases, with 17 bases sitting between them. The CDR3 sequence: CAWNAMLSSYEQYF. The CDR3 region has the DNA TGTGCCTGGAATGCTATGCTGAGCTCCTACGAGCAGTACTTC. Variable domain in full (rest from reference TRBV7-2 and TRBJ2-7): GAGVSQSPSNKVTEKGKDVELRCDPISGHTALYWYRQSLGQGLEFLIYFQGNSAPDKSGLPSDRFSAERTGGSVSTLTIQRTQQEDSAVYLCAWNAMLSSYEQYFGPGTRLTVT.

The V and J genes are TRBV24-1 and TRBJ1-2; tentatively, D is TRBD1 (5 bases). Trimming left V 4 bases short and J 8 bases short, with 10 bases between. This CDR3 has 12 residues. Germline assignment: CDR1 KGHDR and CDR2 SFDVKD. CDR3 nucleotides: TGTGCCACCAGTGAGGGAAGGGGAGGCTACACCTTC. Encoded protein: CATSEGRGGYTF.

CDR3: CASSSGTSGYTQYF. CDR3 nucleotides: TGTGCCAGCAGTTCCGGGACTAGCGGGTATACGCAGTATTTT. The chain uses TRBV12-3 or TRBV12-4 and TRBJ2-2, with 12 bases identical to TRBD2. The assigned J gene may be wrong: the sequence end matches TRBJ2-3 better. The CDR3 is 14 amino acids.

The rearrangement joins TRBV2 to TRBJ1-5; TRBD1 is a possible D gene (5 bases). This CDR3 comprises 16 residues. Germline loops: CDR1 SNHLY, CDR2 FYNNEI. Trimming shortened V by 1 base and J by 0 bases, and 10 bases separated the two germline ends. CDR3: CASSEGGGPSNQPQHF. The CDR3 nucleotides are TGTGCCAGCAGTGAAGGGGGGGGTCCTAGCAATCAGCCCCAGCATTTT. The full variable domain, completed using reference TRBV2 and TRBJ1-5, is EPEVTQTPSHQVTQMGQEVILRCVPISNHLYFYWYRQILGQKVEFLVSFYNNEISEKSEIFDDQFSVERPDGSNFTLKIRSTKLEDSAMYFCASSEGGGPSNQPQHFGDGTRLSIL.

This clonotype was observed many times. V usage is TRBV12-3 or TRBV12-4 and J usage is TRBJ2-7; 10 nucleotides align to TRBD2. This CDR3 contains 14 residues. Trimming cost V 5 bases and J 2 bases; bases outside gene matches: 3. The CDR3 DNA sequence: TGTGCCAGCAGTGAGCGGGGGGGTACCTACGAGCAGTACTTC. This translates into CASSERGGTYEQYF.

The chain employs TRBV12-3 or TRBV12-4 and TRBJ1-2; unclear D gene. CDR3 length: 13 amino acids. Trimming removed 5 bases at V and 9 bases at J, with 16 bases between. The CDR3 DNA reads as TGTGCCAGCAGTCAAACTTCCCTCAGAAGCTACACCTTC. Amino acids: CASSQTSLRSYTF.

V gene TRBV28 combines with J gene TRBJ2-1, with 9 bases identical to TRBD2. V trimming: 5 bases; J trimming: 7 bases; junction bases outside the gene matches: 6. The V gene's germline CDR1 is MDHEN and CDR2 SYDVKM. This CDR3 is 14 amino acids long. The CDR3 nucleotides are TGTGCCAGCAGTAGCAGCGGGGGGCAGAATGAGCAGTTCTTC. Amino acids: CASSSSGGQNEQFF.

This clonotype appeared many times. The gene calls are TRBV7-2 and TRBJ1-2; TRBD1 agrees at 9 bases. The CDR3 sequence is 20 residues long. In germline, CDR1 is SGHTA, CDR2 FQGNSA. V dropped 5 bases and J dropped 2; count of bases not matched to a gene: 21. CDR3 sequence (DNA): TGTGCCAGCAGCAGAACGCGGGCCGGAACAGGGGGCGGTCAGAACTATGGCTACACCTTC. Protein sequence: CASSRTRAGTGGGQNYGYTF.

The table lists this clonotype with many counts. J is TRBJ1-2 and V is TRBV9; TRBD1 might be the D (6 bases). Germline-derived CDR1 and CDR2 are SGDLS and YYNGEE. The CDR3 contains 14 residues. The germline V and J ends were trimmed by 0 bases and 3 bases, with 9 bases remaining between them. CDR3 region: CASSVGGGDYGYTF. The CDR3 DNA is TGTGCCAGCAGCGTAGGAGGGGGGGACTATGGCTACACCTTC.

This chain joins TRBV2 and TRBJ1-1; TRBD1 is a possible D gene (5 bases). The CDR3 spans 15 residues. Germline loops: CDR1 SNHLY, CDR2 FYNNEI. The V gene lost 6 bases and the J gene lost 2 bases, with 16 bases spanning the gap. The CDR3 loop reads CASRVGTAGNTEAFF. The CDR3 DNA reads TGTGCCAGCAGGGTGGGGACTGCTGGAAACACTGAAGCTTTCTTT.

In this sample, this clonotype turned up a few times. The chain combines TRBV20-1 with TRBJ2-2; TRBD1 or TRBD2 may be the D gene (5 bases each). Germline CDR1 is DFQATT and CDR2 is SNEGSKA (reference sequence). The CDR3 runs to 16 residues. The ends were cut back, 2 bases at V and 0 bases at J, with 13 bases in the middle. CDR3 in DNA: TGCAGTGCTAGATCCGCCGGGGCAACGAACACCGGGGAGCTGTTTTTT. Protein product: CSARSAGATNTGELFF.

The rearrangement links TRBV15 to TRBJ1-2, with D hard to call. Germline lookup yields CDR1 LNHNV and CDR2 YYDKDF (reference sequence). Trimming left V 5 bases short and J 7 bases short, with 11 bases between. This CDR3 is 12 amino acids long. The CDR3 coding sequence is TGTGCCACCAGCTCCGAGGGCGCTGGCTACACCTTC. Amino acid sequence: CATSSEGAGYTF.

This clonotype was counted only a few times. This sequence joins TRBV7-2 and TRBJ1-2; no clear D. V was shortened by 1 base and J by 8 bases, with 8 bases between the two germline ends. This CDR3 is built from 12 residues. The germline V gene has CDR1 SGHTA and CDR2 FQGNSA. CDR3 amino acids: CASSLVGKGYTF. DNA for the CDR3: TGTGCCAGCAGCTTAGTTGGTAAAGGCTACACCTTC.

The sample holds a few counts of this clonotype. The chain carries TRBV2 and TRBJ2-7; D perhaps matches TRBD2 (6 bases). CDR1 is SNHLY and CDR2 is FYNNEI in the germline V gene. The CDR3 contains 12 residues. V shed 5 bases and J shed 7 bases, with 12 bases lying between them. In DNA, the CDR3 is TGTGCCAGCAGTTTCGGCAGCGGGGAGCAGTACTTC. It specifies CASSFGSGEQYF.

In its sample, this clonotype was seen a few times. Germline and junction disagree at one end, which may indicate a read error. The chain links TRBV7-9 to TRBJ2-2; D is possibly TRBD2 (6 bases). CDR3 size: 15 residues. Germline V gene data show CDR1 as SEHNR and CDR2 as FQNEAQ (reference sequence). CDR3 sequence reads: CASSADGRLNNEQFF. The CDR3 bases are TGTGCCAGCAGCGCCGACGGGAGACTCAACAATGAGCAGTTTTTT.

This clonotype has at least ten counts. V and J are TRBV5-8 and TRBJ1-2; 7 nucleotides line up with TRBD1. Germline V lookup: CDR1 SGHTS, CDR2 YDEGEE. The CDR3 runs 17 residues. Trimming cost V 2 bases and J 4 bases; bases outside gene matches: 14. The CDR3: CASSLRDSASPTYGYTF. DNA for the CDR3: TGTGCCAGCAGCTTAAGGGACAGTGCTTCACCCACCTATGGCTACACCTTC.

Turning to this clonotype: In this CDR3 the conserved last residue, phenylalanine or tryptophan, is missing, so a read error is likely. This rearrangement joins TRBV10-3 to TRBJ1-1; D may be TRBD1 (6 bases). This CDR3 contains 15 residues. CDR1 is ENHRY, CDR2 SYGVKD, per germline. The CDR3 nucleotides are TGTGCCAGCAGTGCCGACAGGCCCCGGGACACTGAAGCTTTCTAT. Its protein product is CASSADRPRDTEAFY.

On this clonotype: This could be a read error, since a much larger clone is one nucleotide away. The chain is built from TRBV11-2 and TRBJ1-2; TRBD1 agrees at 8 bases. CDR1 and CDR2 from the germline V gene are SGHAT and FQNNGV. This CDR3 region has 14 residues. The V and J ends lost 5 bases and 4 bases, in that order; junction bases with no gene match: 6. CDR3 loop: CASSVTGGGYGYTF. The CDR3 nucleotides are TGTGCCAGCAGCGTCACAGGGGGAGGCTATGGCTACACCTTC.

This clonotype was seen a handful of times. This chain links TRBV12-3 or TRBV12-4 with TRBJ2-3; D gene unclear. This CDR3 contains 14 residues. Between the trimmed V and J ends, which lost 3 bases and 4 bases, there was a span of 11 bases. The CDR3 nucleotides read TGTGCCAGCAGTTTGTCAGCGTTAGCAGATACGCAGTATTTT. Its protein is CASSLSALADTQYF.

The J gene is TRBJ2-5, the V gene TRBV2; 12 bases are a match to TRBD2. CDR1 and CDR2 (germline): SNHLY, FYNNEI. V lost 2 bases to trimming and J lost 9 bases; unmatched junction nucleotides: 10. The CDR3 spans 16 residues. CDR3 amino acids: CASSELAGGPLEAQYF. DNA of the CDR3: TGTGCCAGCAGTGAACTAGCGGGGGGGCCTCTGGAGGCCCAGTACTTC.

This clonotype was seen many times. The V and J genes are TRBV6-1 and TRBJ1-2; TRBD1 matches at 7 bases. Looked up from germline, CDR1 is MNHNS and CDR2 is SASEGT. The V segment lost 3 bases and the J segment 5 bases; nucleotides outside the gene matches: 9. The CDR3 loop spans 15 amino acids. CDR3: CASSEETGSGYGYTF. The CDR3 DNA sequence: TGTGCCAGCAGTGAGGAGACAGGGAGCGGGTATGGCTACACCTTC.